Listed below are T cell receptor beta chains from one sample, sequenced in a study of T cells in Graves' hyperthyroidism and ophthalmopathy. One entry per CDR3 protein results from TCRdb running MiXCR on the multiplex PCR reads. Of 600,000 to 700,000 distinct CDR3 sequences listed, over 40% are singletons. Source material: peripheral blood or thyroid tissue (not recorded which). These TCRs come from an adult man with Graves' disease, either hyperthyroidism or ophthalmopathy (not recorded which). Both conserved end residues are part of each CDR3. Fields, in order: V gene, J gene, clone size, D gene, CDR3 protein, CDR3 DNA. The D gene is left open where the match is weak. Clone size is given for some rows only: seen once, a few or many times, or a class if the clone is expanded.

v_gene: TRBV2; j_gene: TRBJ1-1; abundance: -; d_gene: -; CDR3aa: CASSASWGNTEAFF; CDR3nt: TGTGCCAGCAGTGCAAGCTGGGGAAACACTGAAGCTTTCTTT
v_gene: TRBV7-8; j_gene: TRBJ2-7; abundance: many; d_gene: -; CDR3aa: CASSFRSGLGSVYEQYF; CDR3nt: TGTGCCAGCAGCTTCCGATCCGGTCTGGGTTCGGTCTACGAGCAGTACTTC
v_gene: TRBV7-9; j_gene: TRBJ1-1; abundance: -; d_gene: -; CDR3aa: CASSLISGADTEAFF; CDR3nt: TGTGCCAGCAGCTTAATCTCCGGAGCCGACACTGAAGCTTTCTTT
v_gene: TRBV9; j_gene: TRBJ2-5; abundance: many; d_gene: -; CDR3aa: CASSVASFQETQYF; CDR3nt: TGTGCCAGCAGCGTAGCATCATTCCAAGAGACCCAGTACTTC
v_gene: TRBV7-2; j_gene: TRBJ1-5; abundance: few; d_gene: TRBD1; CDR3aa: CASSSGQGFQPQHF; CDR3nt: TGTGCCAGCAGCTCTGGACAGGGTTTTCAGCCCCAGCATTTT
v_gene: TRBV6-4; j_gene: TRBJ1-1; abundance: -; d_gene: -; CDR3aa: CASSDSIRDTEAFF; CDR3nt: TGTGCCAGCAGTGACTCGATAAGGGACACTGAAGCTTTCTTT
v_gene: TRBV25-1; j_gene: TRBJ1-2; abundance: -; d_gene: -; CDR3aa: CASNEEGGSANYGYTF; CDR3nt: TGTGCCAGCAATGAAGAGGGGGGCAGCGCTAACTATGGCTACACCTTC
v_gene: TRBV7-2; j_gene: TRBJ2-5; abundance: few; d_gene: -; CDR3aa: CASSLGRTETQYF; CDR3nt: TGTGCCAGCAGCTTAGGCCGGACAGAGACCCAGTACTTC
v_gene: TRBV3-1; j_gene: TRBJ2-5; abundance: -; d_gene: -; CDR3aa: CASSQAHLETQYF; CDR3nt: TGTGCCAGCAGCCAAGCACACTTAGAGACCCAGTACTTC
v_gene: TRBV7-3; j_gene: TRBJ1-1; abundance: many; d_gene: -; CDR3aa: CASSKAEDTEAFF; CDR3nt: TGTGCCAGCAGCAAAGCAGAAGACACTGAAGCTTTCTTT
v_gene: TRBV20-1; j_gene: TRBJ1-4; abundance: -; d_gene: -; CDR3aa: CSASRGGAPAEKLFF; CDR3nt: TGCAGTGCTAGTCGGGGCGGGGCCCCGGCTGAAAAACTGTTTTTT
v_gene: TRBV20-1; j_gene: TRBJ1-1; abundance: -; d_gene: TRBD1; CDR3aa: CSASGNRGLVTEAFF; CDR3nt: TGCAGTGCTAGTGGTAACAGGGGGCTGGTCACTGAAGCTTTCTTT
v_gene: TRBV5-1; j_gene: TRBJ1-5; abundance: -; d_gene: TRBD1; CDR3aa: CASSADRDRNQPQHF; CDR3nt: TGCGCCAGCAGCGCCGACAGGGATCGCAATCAGCCCCAGCATTTT
v_gene: TRBV7-8; j_gene: TRBJ2-7; abundance: many; d_gene: TRBD2; CDR3aa: CASLSAGGPKQYF; CDR3nt: TGTGCCAGCCTCTCAGCGGGGGGGCCTAAGCAGTACTTC
v_gene: TRBV20-1; j_gene: TRBJ2-7; abundance: many; d_gene: -; CDR3aa: CSASRVVAAYEQYF; CDR3nt: TGCAGTGCTAGCAGGGTAGTGGCAGCCTACGAGCAGTACTTC
v_gene: TRBV20-1; j_gene: TRBJ1-5; abundance: few; d_gene: -; CDR3aa: CSAQENSNQPQHF; CDR3nt: TGCAGTGCTCAGGAAAATAGCAATCAGCCCCAGCATTTT
v_gene: TRBV7-2; j_gene: TRBJ1-5; abundance: many; d_gene: TRBD1; CDR3aa: CASSRLGTGVGQPQHF; CDR3nt: TGTGCCAGCAGCCGCCTTGGGACAGGGGTCGGTCAGCCCCAGCATTTT
v_gene: TRBV7-2; j_gene: TRBJ2-2; abundance: -; d_gene: -; CDR3aa: CASSQIAGPFGGELFF; CDR3nt: TGTGCCAGCAGCCAAATTGCGGGGCCTTTCGGCGGGGAGCTGTTTTTT
v_gene: TRBV7-8; j_gene: TRBJ1-5; abundance: many; d_gene: TRBD1; CDR3aa: CASSLATGEQPQHF; CDR3nt: TGTGCCAGCAGCTTAGCGACAGGGGAACAGCCCCAGCATTTT
v_gene: TRBV7-8; j_gene: TRBJ1-4; abundance: -; d_gene: -; CDR3aa: CASSLAPGLEKLFF; CDR3nt: TGTGCCAGCAGCTTAGCGCCGGGCCTTGAAAAACTGTTTTTT
v_gene: TRBV7-2; j_gene: TRBJ2-7; abundance: few; d_gene: TRBD1; CDR3aa: CASSRTGQGPGEQYF; CDR3nt: TGTGCCAGCAGCCGAACGGGACAGGGTCCGGGGGAGCAGTACTTC
v_gene: TRBV7-8; j_gene: TRBJ1-5; abundance: many; d_gene: -; CDR3aa: CASHSGLSGNQPQHF; CDR3nt: TGTGCCAGCCACTCGGGGTTGTCGGGCAATCAGCCCCAGCATTTT
v_gene: TRBV6-1; j_gene: TRBJ1-5; abundance: -; d_gene: -; CDR3aa: CASTLSPSSRQRQHF; CDR3nt: TGTGCCAGCACTTTGTCCCCAAGTTCGCGTCAGCGCCAGCATTTT
v_gene: TRBV29-1; j_gene: TRBJ1-1; abundance: once; d_gene: -; CDR3aa: CSSTGVNTEAFF; CDR3nt: TGCAGCAGTACAGGAGTAAACACTGAAGCTTTCTTT
v_gene: TRBV5-1; j_gene: TRBJ2-6; abundance: -; d_gene: -; CDR3aa: CASSLVPGTNVLTF; CDR3nt: TGCGCCAGCAGCTTGGTCCCTGGGACCAACGTCCTGACTTTC
v_gene: TRBV7-8; j_gene: TRBJ2-7; abundance: -; d_gene: TRBD1; CDR3aa: CAPPGQGAYEQYF; CDR3nt: TGTGCCCCCCCGGGACAGGGGGCCTACGAGCAGTACTTC
v_gene: TRBV7-9; j_gene: TRBJ1-6; abundance: -; d_gene: -; CDR3aa: CASSPPIQGRSPLHF; CDR3nt: TGTGCCAGCAGCCCGCCCATACAGGGACGGTCACCCCTCCACTTT
v_gene: TRBV7-9; j_gene: TRBJ1-5; abundance: many; d_gene: -; CDR3aa: CASSPWGEDQPQHF; CDR3nt: TGTGCCAGCAGCCCCTGGGGTGAGGATCAGCCCCAGCATTTT
v_gene: TRBV5-1; j_gene: TRBJ1-5; abundance: once; d_gene: -; CDR3aa: CASSLGQRSQPQHF; CDR3nt: TGCGCCAGCAGCTTGGGGCAGAGGAGTCAGCCCCAGCATTTT
v_gene: TRBV11-2; j_gene: TRBJ1-5; abundance: many; d_gene: -; CDR3aa: CASSLVQGRNQPQHF; CDR3nt: TGTGCCAGCAGCTTGGTCCAGGGGCGCAATCAGCCCCAGCATTTT
v_gene: TRBV6-6; j_gene: TRBJ1-5; abundance: -; d_gene: -; CDR3aa: CASRHDEHSNQPQHF; CDR3nt: TGTGCCAGCAGACACGACGAGCATAGCAATCAGCCCCAGCATTTT
v_gene: TRBV15; j_gene: TRBJ1-6; abundance: -; d_gene: -; CDR3aa: CATSADHSPLHF; CDR3nt: TGTGCCACCAGCGCAGACCATTCACCCCTCCACTTT
v_gene: TRBV2; j_gene: TRBJ2-5; abundance: -; d_gene: TRBD2; CDR3aa: CASSPGTSGGAKETQYF; CDR3nt: TGTGCCAGCAGTCCCGGGACTAGCGGGGGGGCGAAAGAGACCCAGTACTTC
v_gene: TRBV7-8; j_gene: TRBJ1-1; abundance: -; d_gene: -; CDR3aa: CASSPMSTGQNTEAFF; CDR3nt: TGTGCCAGCAGTCCTATGTCGACAGGCCAAAACACTGAAGCTTTCTTT
v_gene: TRBV25-1; j_gene: TRBJ1-6; abundance: few; d_gene: -; CDR3aa: CASSFKQGRDSPLHF; CDR3nt: TGTGCCAGCAGTTTCAAACAGGGTCGGGATTCACCCCTCCACTTT
v_gene: TRBV7-8; j_gene: TRBJ1-2; abundance: many; d_gene: -; CDR3aa: CASSLGAGRYGYTF; CDR3nt: TGTGCCAGCAGCTTAGGAGCCGGACGATATGGCTACACCTTC
v_gene: TRBV2; j_gene: TRBJ1-2; abundance: many; d_gene: TRBD1; CDR3aa: CASRAGTGYGYTF; CDR3nt: TGCGCCAGCAGAGCCGGGACAGGGTATGGCTACACCTTC
v_gene: TRBV7-9; j_gene: TRBJ1-6; abundance: many; d_gene: TRBD1; CDR3aa: CASSQTGPNSPLHF; CDR3nt: TGTGCCAGCAGCCAGACAGGGCCCAATTCACCCCTCCACTTT
v_gene: TRBV13; j_gene: TRBJ1-2; abundance: -; d_gene: TRBD1; CDR3aa: CASSRRGTGNHGYTF; CDR3nt: TGTGCCAGCAGCCGCCGCGGGACAGGGAATCATGGCTACACCTTC
v_gene: TRBV2; j_gene: TRBJ1-2; abundance: many; d_gene: -; CDR3aa: CASSDSRNYGYTF; CDR3nt: TGTGCCAGCAGTGATAGCAGGAACTATGGCTACACCTTC
v_gene: TRBV20-1; j_gene: TRBJ1-5; abundance: -; d_gene: TRBD1; CDR3aa: CSAGTGGNQPQHF; CDR3nt: TGCAGTGCTGGGACAGGGGGGAATCAGCCCCAGCATTTT
v_gene: TRBV6-8; j_gene: TRBJ2-7; abundance: -; d_gene: -; CDR3aa: CASSVGPEQYF; CDR3nt: TGTGCCAGCAGTGTGGGGCCCGAGCAGTACTTC
v_gene: TRBV7-2; j_gene: TRBJ2-2; abundance: many; d_gene: TRBD2; CDR3aa: CASSLASGGTGELFF; CDR3nt: TGTGCCAGCAGCTTGGCTAGCGGGGGCACCGGGGAGCTGTTTTTT
v_gene: TRBV2; j_gene: TRBJ2-5; abundance: -; d_gene: -; CDR3aa: CAQPGSQETQYF; CDR3nt: TGTGCCCAACCCGGCAGTCAAGAGACCCAGTACTTC
v_gene: TRBV7-9; j_gene: TRBJ2-7; abundance: many; d_gene: -; CDR3aa: CASSQGDRKEQYF; CDR3nt: TGTGCCAGCAGCCAGGGTGATCGAAAAGAGCAGTACTTC
v_gene: TRBV6-5; j_gene: TRBJ1-1; abundance: -; d_gene: TRBD1; CDR3aa: CASKSDRASEAFF; CDR3nt: TGTGCCAGCAAATCCGACAGGGCGTCTGAAGCTTTCTTT
v_gene: TRBV6-5; j_gene: TRBJ2-7; abundance: -; d_gene: TRBD1; CDR3aa: CASTASSGQGTYEQYF; CDR3nt: TGTGCCAGCACCGCCAGCTCGGGACAGGGTACCTACGAGCAGTACTTC
v_gene: TRBV20-1; j_gene: TRBJ1-1; abundance: -; d_gene: -; CDR3aa: CSARDLGQKNTEAFF; CDR3nt: TGCAGTGCTAGAGATTTGGGGCAGAAGAACACTGAAGCTTTCTTT
v_gene: TRBV19; j_gene: TRBJ2-7; abundance: -; d_gene: -; CDR3aa: CASSTHGDYEQYF; CDR3nt: TGTGCCAGTAGTACCCATGGGGACTACGAGCAGTACTTC
v_gene: TRBV6-5; j_gene: TRBJ2-7; abundance: -; d_gene: -; CDR3aa: CASSDAGNSAYEQYF; CDR3nt: TGTGCCAGCAGCGATGCAGGGAATTCAGCCTACGAGCAGTACTTC
v_gene: TRBV15; j_gene: TRBJ2-7; abundance: -; d_gene: -; CDR3aa: CATSRDSFRGTYEQYF; CDR3nt: TGTGCCACCAGCAGAGACTCCTTCCGAGGGACCTACGAGCAGTACTTC
v_gene: TRBV19; j_gene: TRBJ2-5; abundance: -; d_gene: TRBD1; CDR3aa: CASSMGRGPQETQYF; CDR3nt: TGTGCCAGTAGTATGGGCAGGGGGCCTCAAGAGACCCAGTACTTC
v_gene: TRBV24-1; j_gene: TRBJ2-6; abundance: -; d_gene: -; CDR3aa: CATSDPRANVLTF; CDR3nt: TGTGCCACCAGTGACCCACGGGCCAACGTCCTGACTTTC
v_gene: TRBV12-3/TRBV12-4; j_gene: TRBJ1-5; abundance: many; d_gene: -; CDR3aa: CASSPSPYQPQHF; CDR3nt: TGTGCCAGCAGTCCTAGCCCCTATCAGCCCCAGCATTTT
v_gene: TRBV7-2; j_gene: TRBJ1-1; abundance: -; d_gene: -; CDR3aa: CASSLPIRNMNTEAFF; CDR3nt: TGTGCCAGCAGCTTACCGATAAGGAATATGAACACTGAAGCTTTCTTT
v_gene: TRBV4-1; j_gene: TRBJ1-1; abundance: -; d_gene: -; CDR3aa: CASSQWTVNTEAFF; CDR3nt: TGCGCCAGCAGCCAATGGACAGTGAACACTGAAGCTTTCTTT
v_gene: TRBV5-1; j_gene: TRBJ1-5; abundance: many; d_gene: TRBD1; CDR3aa: CASSSGTGVNQPQHF; CDR3nt: TGCGCCAGCAGCTCCGGGACAGGGGTTAATCAGCCCCAGCATTTT
v_gene: TRBV15; j_gene: TRBJ1-3; abundance: once; d_gene: TRBD1; CDR3aa: CATSRVARGTSGNTIYF; CDR3nt: TGTGCCACCAGCAGAGTCGCCAGGGGGACATCTGGAAACACCATATATTTT
v_gene: TRBV19; j_gene: TRBJ1-2; abundance: few; d_gene: -; CDR3aa: CASSPSLDSGYTF; CDR3nt: TGTGCCAGTAGTCCATCGCTCGACAGTGGCTACACCTTC
v_gene: TRBV6-5; j_gene: TRBJ1-2; abundance: -; d_gene: TRBD1; CDR3aa: CASSNYGTGDGYTF; CDR3nt: TGTGCCAGCAGTAATTACGGGACAGGGGATGGCTACACCTTC